The TCR beta chain under discussion was sequenced for a study of blood T cell repertoires in COVID-19. In the study overall: Sources were T cells, B-cell-depleted T cells, or PBMCs; the material itself was cDNA or gDNA.

The junction had 18 bases not matched to a gene; V was cut back by 6 bases and J by 5 bases. Germline V CDR1 and CDR2: SQVTM, ANQGSEA. The CDR3 extends over 17 amino acids. Libraries were prepared by immunoSEQ multiplex PCR; TCRdb keeps only in-frame clonotypes and omits some of them. In the table there are some 120,000 clones, less than 85% of which are singletons. J is TRBJ1-4 and V is TRBV29-1, with 7 nucleotides matching TRBD1. This clonotype originated in a human donor with acute or convalescent COVID-19. The donor label of this sample is uncertain. The specimen was peripheral blood. The CDR3 region has the DNA TGCAGCGTCCCCGAGGGGGCGTCTACAGGGGCCAATGAAAAACTGTTTTTT. It is translated as CSVPEGASTGANEKLFF.